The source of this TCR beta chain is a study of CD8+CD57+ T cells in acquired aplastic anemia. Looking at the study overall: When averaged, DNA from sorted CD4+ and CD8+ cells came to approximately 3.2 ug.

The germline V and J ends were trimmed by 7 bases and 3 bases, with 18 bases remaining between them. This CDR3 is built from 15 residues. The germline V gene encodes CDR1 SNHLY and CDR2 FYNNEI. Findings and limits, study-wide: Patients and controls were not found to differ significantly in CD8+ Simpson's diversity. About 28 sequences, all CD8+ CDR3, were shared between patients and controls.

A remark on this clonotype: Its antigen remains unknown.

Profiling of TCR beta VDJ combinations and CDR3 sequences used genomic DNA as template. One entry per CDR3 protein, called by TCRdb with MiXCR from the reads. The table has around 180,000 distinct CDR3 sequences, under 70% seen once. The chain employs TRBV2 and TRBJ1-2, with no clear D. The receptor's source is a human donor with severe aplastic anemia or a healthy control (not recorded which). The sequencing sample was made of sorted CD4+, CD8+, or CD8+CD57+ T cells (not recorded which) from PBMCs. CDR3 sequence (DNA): TGTGCCAGCAACCATTGGAGGGAAGGATACTATGGCTACACCTTC. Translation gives CASNHWREGYYGYTF.